There are many counts of the clone carrying this TCR beta chain. The entry originates in a study of neurological immune-mediated disorders. CDR3 length: 20 residues. In germline, CDR1 is SGHRS, CDR2 YFSETQ. V was clipped by 0 bases and J by 0 bases; unmatched bases: 10. TCRdb redid the calling of the 5' RACE reads with MiXCR, one entry per CDR3 protein. The sample lists about 80,000 distinct CDR3 sequences, 5% to 6% seen once, with roughly 8.6% in the top ten. This sample's time point: longitudinal time-point 2. The source of this sequence is a woman aged 55-69 years with multiple sclerosis. The sample comprised PBMCs. V and J are TRBV5-1 and TRBJ2-1; 12 nucleotides line up with TRBD2. The CDR3, as DNA: TGCGCCAGCAGCTTGGCCCGACTAGCGGGGGCCCGGAGCTCCTACAATGAGCAGTTCTTC. This codes for CASSLARLAGARSSYNEQFF.